A single sample is the source of the 30 T cell receptor beta chains below, sequenced in a study of PD-1 blockade in classical Hodgkin lymphoma. The protocol was immunoSEQ multiplex PCR, while the TCRdb copy is restricted to in-frame clones and leaves out a portion. The sample lists about 30,000 clones, about 87% occurring once. Time point meaning: newly diagnosed, previously untreated cHL patient sample. Researchers report purifying CD4+ T cells from thawed PBMCs by magnetic negative selection. The sequenced sample consisted of CD4+ T cells from blood. These receptors were obtained from a human donor with classical Hodgkin lymphoma.

The chain recombines TRBV11-2 with TRBJ2-5; perhaps TRBD1 as D (6 bases). The CDR3 totals 15 residues. V was clipped by 1 base and J by 4 bases, with 13 bases between them. Germline CDR1 is SGHAT and CDR2 is FQNNGV. CDR3 amino acids: CASSLVQGVGETQYF. The CDR3 region has the DNA TGTGCCAGCAGCTTAGTACAGGGAGTCGGAGAGACCCAGTACTTC.

The V and J genes are TRBV30 and TRBJ1-1; 7 nucleotides match TRBD1. Germline lookup yields CDR1 GTSNPN and CDR2 SVGIG (reference sequence). V shed 7 bases and J 6 bases; nucleotides not matched to a gene: 8. This CDR3 is built from 12 residues. CDR3 nucleotides: TGTGCCTCTAACAGGGGTCGTCCTGAAGCTTTCTTT. This sequence encodes CASNRGRPEAFF.

Here the CDR3 DNA reads TGTGCCAGCAGCTTCAGCCCCCGTTCCTCCTACGAGCAGTACTTC. Translating gives CASSFSPRSSYEQYF. The genes are TRBV2 and TRBJ2-7; the D is unclear. The CDR3 is 15 amino acids. Germline V gives CDR1 SNHLY, CDR2 FYNNEI. The V end was cut by 6 bases, the J end by 0 bases, with 15 bases between. Looking up the rest from reference TRBV2 and TRBJ2-7 gives the full variable domain: EPEVTQTPSHQVTQMGQEVILRCVPISNHLYFYWYRQILGQKVEFLVSFYNNEISEKSEIFDDQFSVERPDGSNFTLKIRSTKLEDSAMYFCASSFSPRSSYEQYFGPGTRLTVT.

This chain uses TRBV6-6 with TRBJ1-2; TRBD1 is a possible D gene (6 bases). With 5 bases removed from V and 3 bases from J, the gap between germline ends came to 13 bases. CDR1 and CDR2 (germline): MNHNY, SVGAGI (reference sequence). CDR3 length: 14 residues. Here the CDR3 reads CASSLSGGDYGYTF. The CDR3 DNA reads TGTGCCAGCAGTCTATCGGGGGGCGACTATGGCTACACCTTC.

This clone came up a few times. The gene calls are TRBV5-6 and TRBJ2-7; D perhaps matches TRBD1 (6 bases). Germline loops: CDR1 SGHDT, CDR2 YYEEEE. Between the trimmed V and J ends, which lost 5 bases and 7 bases, there was a span of 16 bases. CDR3 length equals 13 residues. CDR3 in amino acids: CASRVNRVGEQYF. The CDR3 coding sequence is TGTGCCAGCAGGGTCAACAGGGTGGGGGAGCAGTACTTC. Using reference TRBV5-6 and TRBJ2-7 for the parts outside the CDR3, the full variable domain is DAGVTQSPTHLIKTRGQQVTLRCSPKSGHDTVSWYQQALGQGPQFIFQYYEEEERQRGNFPDRFSGHQFPNYSSELNVNALLLGDSALYLCASRVNRVGEQYFGPGTRLTVT.

CDR3 coding DNA: TGCGCCAGCCCCCCTAGCGAACAATACGAGCAGTACGTC. This codes for CASPPSEQYEQYV. The rearrangement joins TRBV5-1 to TRBJ2-7; D perhaps matches TRBD2 (6 bases). Germline V gene lookup returns CDR1 SGHRS and CDR2 YFSETQ. Trimming pared 7 bases from V and 4 bases from J, leaving 15 bases between. The CDR3 totals 13 residues.

This clone was observed a handful of times. This chain links TRBV7-9 with TRBJ1-2; D unresolved. V was clipped by 2 bases and J by 4 bases, with 8 bases between them. The V gene's germline CDR1 is SEHNR and CDR2 FQNEAQ (reference sequence). This CDR3 contains 13 residues. The CDR3: CASSLSGGYGYTF. The CDR3 DNA reads as TGTGCCAGCAGCTTATCGGGAGGCTATGGCTACACCTTC.

The chain uses TRBV11-3 and TRBJ2-3; D gene ambiguous. V shed 5 bases and J shed 0 bases, with 18 bases lying between them. The CDR3 has 17 residues. Germline V CDR1 and CDR2: SGHNT, YENEEA. In DNA, the CDR3 is TGTGCCAGCAGCGCCCAGACCGCCCCCCTAAGCACAGATACGCAGTATTTT. Protein product: CASSAQTAPLSTDTQYF.

A word on this clone: At one end the junction does not follow the germline gene, possibly because of a read error. The rearrangement joins TRBV30 to TRBJ1-6, with 12 nucleotides matching TRBD1. CDR1 and CDR2 (germline): GTSNPN, SVGIG (reference sequence). This CDR3 comprises 14 residues. CDR3 amino acids: CARSLGTGGSPLHF. The CDR3 region has the DNA TGTGCCAGGAGCCTAGGGACAGGGGGCTCACCCCTCCACTTT.

V usage is TRBV19 and J usage is TRBJ1-5; unclear D gene. V lost 8 bases to trimming and J lost 5 bases, with 10 bases between them. The germline CDR1 and CDR2 sequences are LNHDA and SQIVND (reference sequence). The CDR3 is 12 amino acids. The CDR3 DNA is TGTGCCAGTTCGGCGATGGATCAGCCCCAGCATTTT. Translated, it gives CASSAMDQPQHF.

The chain carries TRBV7-9 and TRBJ1-6; D call uncertain. Germline V lookup: CDR1 SEHNR, CDR2 FQNEAQ (reference sequence). V lost 5 bases and J 8 bases, leaving 10 bases between the germline ends. This CDR3 comprises 13 residues. The CDR3 region has the DNA TGTGCCAGCAGCCCCAACCGGGATTCACCCCTCCACTTT. Amino acid sequence: CASSPNRDSPLHF. Drawing the rest from reference TRBV7-9 and TRBJ1-6, the complete variable domain is DTGVSQNPRHKITKRGQNVTFRCDPISEHNRLYWYRQTLGQGPEFLTYFQNEAQLEKSRLLSDRFSAERPKGSFSTLEIQRTEQGDSAMYLCASSPNRDSPLHFGNGTRLTVT.

The chain carries TRBV2 and TRBJ2-7; D possibly corresponds to TRBD2 (6 bases). Germline CDR1 SNHLY, CDR2 FYNNEI. V was pared by 8 bases and J by 0 bases, with 11 bases between. CDR3 length equals 13 residues. CDR3 residues: CASGRMLSYEQYF. The CDR3 DNA reads TGTGCCAGCGGGAGGATGCTCTCCTACGAGCAGTACTTC.

The V gene is TRBV7-9, the J gene TRBJ2-2; D gene uncertain. V was clipped by 7 bases and J by 5 bases, with 2 bases between them. This CDR3 has 10 amino acids. Per germline, CDR1 SEHNR and CDR2 FQNEAQ (reference sequence). Here the CDR3 reads CASNTGELFF. The DNA for the CDR3 is TGTGCCAGCAATACCGGGGAGCTGTTTTTT.

The rearrangement links TRBV6-5 to TRBJ2-3, with TRBD2 as a possible D gene (6 bases). This CDR3 comprises 15 residues. Germline values: CDR1 MNHEY, CDR2 SVGAGI. V lost 7 bases and J lost 0, with 14 bases in between. The CDR3 loop reads CASTPPGGSTDTQYF. The CDR3 nucleotides read TGTGCCAGCACGCCCCCCGGGGGTAGCACAGATACGCAGTATTTT.

The chain recombines TRBV2 with TRBJ2-1; 8 bases align to TRBD2. The CDR3 sequence is 15 residues long. J lost 5 bases, V lost 6 bases, and 9 bases had no gene match. Germline V gene sequence: CDR1 SNHLY, CDR2 FYNNEI. DNA of the CDR3: TGTGCCAGCAGCAAGAGCGGGAGAGGGGACAATGAGCAGTTCTTC. Translated: CASSKSGRGDNEQFF.

This clone has a single count. The CDR3 here is CASSLEILGNEQFF. The CDR3 nucleotides are TGTGCCAGCAGCTTAGAGATATTGGGGAATGAGCAGTTCTTC. V and J are TRBV7-9 and TRBJ2-1; D remains ambiguous. Trimming stripped 1 base from V and 7 bases from J, with 11 bases between. The CDR3 length is 14 residues. Per the germline V gene, CDR1 is SEHNR and CDR2 is FQNEAQ (reference sequence).

J is TRBJ1-4 and V is TRBV27; D unclear. V lost 0 bases to trimming and J lost 5 bases, with 10 bases between them. Germline V lookup: CDR1 MNHEY, CDR2 SMNVEV (reference sequence). The CDR3 sequence is 15 residues long. The DNA of the CDR3 is TGTGCCAGCAGTTTATCAGTCAGCTTGAATGAAAAACTGTTTTTT. It encodes CASSLSVSLNEKLFF. The full variable domain, rest sourced from reference TRBV27 and TRBJ1-4, is EAQVTQNPRYLITVTGKKLTVTCSQNMNHEYMSWYRQDPGLGLRQIYYSMNVEVTDKGDVPEGYKVSRKEKRNFPLILESPSPNQTSLYFCASSLSVSLNEKLFFGSGTQLSVL.

V is TRBV19 and J is TRBJ2-2, with D possibly TRBD2 on 6 matching bases. CDR1 is LNHDA, CDR2 SQIVND, per germline (reference sequence). The V end was cut by 4 bases, the J end by 0 bases, with 18 bases between. This CDR3 is 18 amino acids long. The DNA of the CDR3 is TGTGCCAGTAGTACCTTATCTTTAGCGGCAGCGAACACCGGGGAGCTGTTTTTT. It specifies CASSTLSLAAANTGELFF.

This clone came up once. The chain is built from TRBV5-1 and TRBJ2-7; 11 bases are shared with TRBD2. This CDR3 is 16 amino acids long. Germline assignment: CDR1 SGHRS and CDR2 YFSETQ. J gave up 2 bases and V 4 bases, and 8 bases lay outside the gene matches. CDR3 sequence (DNA): TGCGCCAGCAGCCCGTTCGGGACTAGCGGTACCTACGAGCAGTACTTC. This codes for CASSPFGTSGTYEQYF.

The CDR3 DNA follows: TGTGCCAGCAGTTCATTGGGCAGCGACTCTGGAAACACCATATATTTT. This encodes CASSSLGSDSGNTIYF. The chain joins TRBV27 to TRBJ1-3; no firm D call. The V gene lost 4 bases and the J gene lost 0 bases, with 13 bases spanning the gap. Germline V gives CDR1 MNHEY, CDR2 SMNVEV (reference sequence). The CDR3 is made up of 16 amino acids.

The rearrangement uses TRBV5-1 and TRBJ2-3; no reliable D call. CDR1 SGHRS and CDR2 YFSETQ come from the germline V gene. The CDR3 contains 14 residues. The V and J ends lost 1 base and 6 bases respectively, with 12 bases between them. The CDR3 sequence: CASSLSGSLDTQYF. In DNA form, the CDR3 reads TGCGCCAGCAGCTTGTCTGGGTCGTTGGATACGCAGTATTTT. Looking up the rest from reference TRBV5-1 and TRBJ2-3 gives the full variable domain: KAGVTQTPRYLIKTRGQQVTLSCSPISGHRSVSWYQQTPGQGLQFLFEYFSETQRNKGNFPGRFSGRQFSNSRSEMNVSTLELGDSALYLCASSLSGSLDTQYFGPGTRLTVL.

The genes are TRBV4-1 and TRBJ1-1; 7 positions match TRBD1. The CDR3 runs to 15 residues. CDR1 MGHRA and CDR2 YSYEKL come from the germline V gene. Trimming took 0 bases from V and 5 from J; bases not matched to a gene: 6. CDR3 sequence: CASSQEGRGPTEAFF. CDR3 nucleotides: TGCGCCAGCAGCCAAGAGGGAAGGGGGCCAACTGAAGCTTTCTTT.

This clone has only one observation. This chain links TRBV28 with TRBJ2-7; D uncertain. Trimming shortened V by 4 bases and J by 4 bases, and 8 bases separated the two germline ends. The CDR3 is 12 residues long. Germline V gene data show CDR1 as MDHEN and CDR2 as SYDVKM. The chain's CDR3 is CASSYGRYEQYV. DNA for the CDR3: TGTGCCAGCAGTTATGGGCGGTACGAGCAGTACGTC.

The chain carries TRBV7-9 and TRBJ1-4; D gene unclear. The germline V and J ends were trimmed by 3 bases and 8 bases, with 4 bases remaining between them. The CDR3 covers 11 residues. CDR1 is SEHNR, CDR2 FQNEAQ, per germline (reference sequence). The CDR3 loop is CASSFGEKLFF. Here the CDR3 DNA reads TGTGCCAGCAGCTTCGGCGAAAAACTGTTTTTT. Supplemented by reference TRBV7-9 and TRBJ1-4, the full variable domain reads DTGVSQNPRHKITKRGQNVTFRCDPISEHNRLYWYRQTLGQGPEFLTYFQNEAQLEKSRLLSDRFSAERPKGSFSTLEIQRTEQGDSAMYLCASSFGEKLFFGSGTQLSVL.

The CDR3 is CASTFNSGRGNTGELFF. The DNA for the CDR3 is TGTGCCAGCACCTTCAATAGCGGGAGAGGGAACACCGGGGAGCTGTTTTTT. The V call is TRBV28, the J call TRBJ2-2; 9 nucleotides align to TRBD2. The V segment lost 7 bases and the J segment 1 base; nucleotides outside the gene matches: 10. Germline CDR1 MDHEN, CDR2 SYDVKM. This CDR3 has 17 residues. The whole variable domain, filled in from reference TRBV28 and TRBJ2-2, reads DVKVTQSSRYLVKRTGEKVFLECVQDMDHENMFWYRQDPGLGLRLIYFSYDVKMKEKGDIPEGYSVSREKKERFSLILESASTNQTSMYLCASTFNSGRGNTGELFFGEGSRLTVL.

The chain links TRBV2 to TRBJ1-3; no reliable D call. V lost 5 bases and J 4 bases, leaving 9 bases between the germline ends. The CDR3 totals 13 residues. The germline CDR1 and CDR2 sequences are SNHLY and FYNNEI. CDR3 sequence (DNA): TGTGCCAGCAGTAGCCGCATGGGAAACACCATATATTTT. Translation gives CASSSRMGNTIYF.

This rearrangement joins TRBV5-6 to TRBJ2-7; no clear D gene. Trimming cost V 0 bases and J 4 bases, with 2 bases left between them. From germline, CDR1 is SGHDT and CDR2 YYEEEE. The CDR3 is made up of 11 amino acids. This chain's CDR3 is CASSLEYEQYF. Here the CDR3 DNA reads TGTGCCAGCAGCTTGGAATACGAGCAGTACTTC.

CDR3 loop: CASTPGNGPQETQYF. Written as DNA, the CDR3 is TGTGCCAGCACCCCAGGAAACGGGCCACAAGAGACCCAGTACTTC. The chain recombines TRBV6-5 with TRBJ2-5, with no clear D. Germline CDR1 and CDR2: MNHEY and SVGAGI. The CDR3 length is 15 residues. V gave up 7 bases and J gave up 2 bases, with 17 bases separating them.

The genes are TRBV9 and TRBJ1-2, with D hard to call. The CDR3 sequence is 14 residues long. Trimming removed 3 bases at V and 4 bases at J, with 13 bases between. CDR1 is SGDLS and CDR2 is YYNGEE in the germline V gene. DNA for the CDR3: TGTGCCAGCAGCGCGGACCTCACGAGCTATGGCTACACCTTC. Translation: CASSADLTSYGYTF.

This clone showed up just once. The genes are TRBV28 and TRBJ2-5; no definite D call. Germline CDR1 MDHEN, CDR2 SYDVKM. This CDR3 has 13 amino acids. V was shortened by 5 bases and J by 4 bases, with 11 bases between the two germline ends. The CDR3 sequence: CASSPPGRETQYF. The CDR3 nucleotides read TGTGCCAGCAGTCCCCCTGGGCGAGAGACCCAGTACTTC.